A selection of T cell receptor beta chains follows, all from one sample in a study of cytomegalovirus exposure and HLA in healthy donors. The assay was immunoSEQ multiplex PCR, and TCRdb's table has in-frame clones only and misses some. The table records around 100,000 clones, roughly 8.2% of them present only once. What was sequenced was PBMCs. These receptors were taken from a man aged 50-60 years in good health and CMV-seronegative. Each CDR3 is given without its conserved first and last residue.

CDR3 length	J gene	V gene	CDR3 protein
11	TRBJ2-3	TRBV18	ASSRTGPDTQY
14	TRBJ2-1	TRBV19	ASSIDAGAAYNEQF
13	TRBJ1-3	TRBV2	ASSTQGASGNTIY
11	TRBJ2-7	TRBV2	ASSEDSSHEQY
13	TRBJ1-5	TRBV28	ASSLRGMGNQPQH
15	TRBJ1-4	TRBV27	ASSFGGQSLGVEKLF
12	TRBJ1-1	TRBV7-3	ASSLSPGNTEAF
13	TRBJ2-5	TRBV7-2	ASSSSTAPQETQY
13	TRBJ2-3	TRBV5-5	ASSLDGRATDTQY
12	TRBJ2-3	TRBV28	ASSSGGGTDTQY
11	TRBJ1-1	TRBV27	ASSLWQNTEAF
12	TRBJ2-6	TRBV6-6	ASTTGSAANVLT
12	TRBJ1-4	TRBV7-8	ASGLASTNEKLF
14	TRBJ2-2	TRBV7-2	ASSLGGRSNTGELF
12	TRBJ1-4	TRBV30	ACLQGPQTRKLF
13	TRBJ1-2	TRBV15	ATSRDWASNYGYT
13	TRBJ2-1	TRBV7-3	ASSLGLAFRGEQF
12	TRBJ1-3	TRBV29-1	SAVRTGTGNTIY
14	TRBJ1-6	TRBV21-1	ASSKAGGFYNSPLH
13	TRBJ1-5	TRBV28	ASRPGSHSNQPQH
13	TRBJ2-5	TRBV4-2	ASSQDTQAQETQY
13	TRBJ2-7	TRBV4-2	ASSQVGTAVYEQY
11	TRBJ2-7	TRBV6-5	ARRPTGAYEQY
11	TRBJ2-5	TRBV28	ASSLGREETQY
13	TRBJ2-1	TRBV6-1	ASSGTSGAYNEQF
13	TRBJ1-1	TRBV19	ASSRGKNHNTEAF
11	TRBJ1-2	TRBV6-4	ASSEGQGDGYT
12	TRBJ1-3	TRBV5-4	ASSPSRSGNTIY
14	TRBJ2-7	TRBV28	ASSLLGTGGSYEQY
12	TRBJ1-1	TRBV28	ASSKPQGGTEAF
11	TRBJ1-2	TRBV27	ASSSPTGGGYT
14	TRBJ2-2	TRBV27	ASSFWTSGGTGELF
12	TRBJ2-7	TRBV7-2	ASSPGQASIEQY
13	TRBJ1-1	TRBV28	ASSPSGTVNTEAF
13	TRBJ1-6	TRBV27	ASSSNPTILTPLH
12	TRBJ2-7	TRBV7-2	ASSSGPGFDEQY
13	TRBJ2-5	TRBV2	ASSESQLGGVAQY
15	TRBJ2-1	TRBV4-2	ASSLGYRAGEVNEQF
10	TRBJ1-1	TRBV7-9	ASSFSDTEAF
12	TRBJ1-6	TRBV19	ASRPDSANSPLH
11	TRBJ2-3	TRBV30	AWKASGADTQY
12	TRBJ2-2	TRBV6-1	ASRISDNTGELF
9	TRBJ1-2	TRBV2	ARRTGNGYT
12	TRBJ1-5	TRBV18	ASSRTGDRQPQH
13	TRBJ2-1	TRBV2	ASSLGLADYNEQF
14	TRBJ2-7	TRBV25-1	ASSEMNRGPGVEQY
12	TRBJ2-5	TRBV7-6	ASSPTARLETQY
12	TRBJ2-5	TRBV28	ASSPPGTGETQY
17	TRBJ2-3	TRBV18	ASSLTSGTALASTDTQY
13	TRBJ2-1	TRBV2	ASLGRASSYNEQF
12	TRBJ2-2	TRBV6-4	ASSDNRESGELF
13	TRBJ2-1	TRBV28	ASSPLGAGEGEQF
10	TRBJ1-1	TRBV7-9	ASNDSGRRAF
15	TRBJ2-7	TRBV5-1	ASSPLPPGDRSYEQY
14	TRBJ2-1	TRBV7-6	ASSLDAGGPFYEQF